A selection of T cell receptor beta chains follows, all from one sample in a study of CD8 T cells in ankylosing spondylitis. In TCRdb, the 5' RACE reads were re-called with MiXCR into one record per CDR3 protein. The table has hundreds of thousands of distinct CDR3 sequences, approximately 26% seen once. The sample was blood, either unsorted or a sorted T cell fraction (not recorded which). The receptors come from a male donor with ankylosing spondylitis. CDR3s include the opening cysteine and the closing phenylalanine or tryptophan. Fields, in order: D gene, clone size, J gene, V gene, CDR3 protein, CDR3 DNA. A D gene is named only where the DNA matches it firmly. Clone size, where shown, is once, few, many, or a class for clones that have expanded.

d_gene: -; abundance: -; j_gene: TRBJ2-7; v_gene: TRBV7-9; CDR3aa: CASSPGSSASYEQYF; CDR3nt: TGTGCCAGCAGCCCCGGGTCTAGCGCCTCCTACGAGCAGTACTTC
d_gene: -; abundance: -; j_gene: TRBJ1-6; v_gene: TRBV12-3/TRBV12-4; CDR3aa: CASNPHGGSNSPLHF; CDR3nt: TGTGCCAGCAACCCCCATGGGGGGAGCAATTCACCCCTCCACTTT
d_gene: TRBD2; abundance: -; j_gene: TRBJ2-5; v_gene: TRBV20-1; CDR3aa: CSASGLAGGQETQYF; CDR3nt: TGCAGTGCCAGCGGGCTAGCGGGCGGGCAAGAGACCCAGTACTTC
d_gene: -; abundance: few; j_gene: TRBJ2-2; v_gene: TRBV7-2; CDR3aa: CASSSRRLANTGELFF; CDR3nt: TGTGCCAGCAGCTCCCGGAGGCTCGCGAACACCGGGGAGCTGTTTTTT
d_gene: -; abundance: -; j_gene: TRBJ1-1; v_gene: TRBV7-8; CDR3aa: CASSFTPDAEAFF; CDR3nt: TGTGCCAGCAGCTTCACCCCCGACGCTGAAGCTTTCTTT
d_gene: -; abundance: -; j_gene: TRBJ1-5; v_gene: TRBV18; CDR3aa: CASSPPGQPQHF; CDR3nt: TGTGCCAGCTCACCACCTGGTCAGCCCCAGCATTTT
d_gene: -; abundance: -; j_gene: TRBJ2-1; v_gene: TRBV15; CDR3aa: CATSRGNEQFF; CDR3nt: TGTGCCACCAGCAGAGGTAATGAGCAGTTCTTC
d_gene: -; abundance: few; j_gene: TRBJ2-1; v_gene: TRBV7-8; CDR3aa: CASSLAAGYNEQFF; CDR3nt: TGTGCCAGCAGCTTAGCGGCTGGGTACAATGAGCAGTTCTTC
d_gene: TRBD1; abundance: few; j_gene: TRBJ1-5; v_gene: TRBV2; CDR3aa: CASRDRGSNQPQHF; CDR3nt: TGTGCCAGCAGGGACAGGGGTAGCAATCAGCCCCAGCATTTT
d_gene: TRBD1; abundance: few; j_gene: TRBJ2-5; v_gene: TRBV24-1; CDR3aa: CATSNRGQETQYF; CDR3nt: TGTGCCACCAGCAACAGGGGGCAAGAGACCCAGTACTTC
d_gene: -; abundance: few; j_gene: TRBJ2-5; v_gene: TRBV20-1; CDR3aa: CSARRDRWETQYF; CDR3nt: TGCAGTGCTAGGAGGGATCGGTGGGAGACCCAGTACTTC
d_gene: TRBD1; abundance: -; j_gene: TRBJ2-1; v_gene: TRBV7-9; CDR3aa: CASSLAGTGHNEQFF; CDR3nt: TGTGCCAGCAGCTTAGCGGGGACAGGGCACAATGAGCAGTTCTTC
d_gene: TRBD2; abundance: -; j_gene: TRBJ2-1; v_gene: TRBV4-1; CDR3aa: CASSPRTSGRSHILNEQFF; CDR3nt: TGCGCCAGCAGCCCGCGGACTAGCGGGAGGTCCCACATCCTCAATGAGCAGTTCTTC
d_gene: TRBD2; abundance: -; j_gene: TRBJ2-5; v_gene: TRBV27; CDR3aa: CASRLRLAWETQYF; CDR3nt: TGTGCCAGCAGACTACGACTAGCATGGGAGACCCAGTACTTC
d_gene: TRBD2; abundance: few; j_gene: TRBJ2-3; v_gene: TRBV7-2; CDR3aa: CASSSRLAGLHTDTQYF; CDR3nt: TGTGCCAGCAGCTCCCGACTAGCGGGGCTACACACAGATACGCAGTATTTT
d_gene: -; abundance: many; j_gene: TRBJ1-1; v_gene: TRBV12-3/TRBV12-4; CDR3aa: CASSFYNTEAFF; CDR3nt: TGTGCCAGCAGTTTTTATAACACTGAAGCTTTCTTT
d_gene: TRBD2; abundance: -; j_gene: TRBJ2-2; v_gene: TRBV27; CDR3aa: CASSLGGGGIPGELFF; CDR3nt: TGTGCCAGCAGTCTGGGGGGGGGAGGAATCCCCGGGGAGCTGTTTTTT
d_gene: -; abundance: few; j_gene: TRBJ2-1; v_gene: TRBV12-5; CDR3aa: CASGVSGPRGNEQFF; CDR3nt: TGTGCTAGTGGTGTCAGCGGACCCCGCGGCAATGAGCAGTTCTTC
d_gene: -; abundance: few; j_gene: TRBJ2-1; v_gene: TRBV7-2; CDR3aa: CASSSGTASVEQFF; CDR3nt: TGTGCCAGCAGCTCCGGCACCGCTAGCGTTGAGCAGTTCTTC
d_gene: TRBD1; abundance: -; j_gene: TRBJ1-5; v_gene: TRBV24-1; CDR3aa: CATSATGARPQHF; CDR3nt: TGTGCCACCAGTGCTACAGGGGCGCGGCCCCAGCATTTT
d_gene: -; abundance: -; j_gene: TRBJ2-7; v_gene: TRBV11-2; CDR3aa: CASSLVSGHLSYEQYF; CDR3nt: TGTGCCAGCAGCTTAGTGAGCGGACACTTATCCTACGAGCAGTACTTC
d_gene: TRBD1; abundance: many; j_gene: TRBJ2-1; v_gene: TRBV20-1; CDR3aa: CSARVTTGTGLNEQFF; CDR3nt: TGCAGTGCTAGAGTTACGACCGGGACAGGGCTCAATGAGCAGTTCTTC
d_gene: TRBD2; abundance: -; j_gene: TRBJ2-3; v_gene: TRBV29-1; CDR3aa: CSVGRTSSDTQYF; CDR3nt: TGCAGCGTTGGGAGGACTAGCAGCGATACGCAGTATTTT
d_gene: -; abundance: few; j_gene: TRBJ2-3; v_gene: TRBV6-5; CDR3aa: CASSYSAVAQDTQYF; CDR3nt: TGTGCCAGCAGTTACTCCGCCGTGGCTCAAGATACGCAGTATTTT
d_gene: TRBD2; abundance: -; j_gene: TRBJ2-4; v_gene: TRBV7-6; CDR3aa: CASSPFTGTSLTKNIQYF; CDR3nt: TGTGCCAGCAGTCCTTTTACCGGGACTAGCTTAACCAAAAACATTCAGTACTTC
d_gene: -; abundance: -; j_gene: TRBJ1-6; v_gene: TRBV12-3/TRBV12-4; CDR3aa: CASSLVGDGNSPLHF; CDR3nt: TGTGCCAGCAGTTTGGTAGGGGATGGGAATTCACCCCTCCACTTT
d_gene: -; abundance: few; j_gene: TRBJ1-6; v_gene: TRBV20-1; CDR3aa: CSASSGGAARNSPLHF; CDR3nt: TGCAGTGCTAGTAGTGGGGGGGCCGCGAGGAATTCACCCCTCCACTTT
d_gene: -; abundance: few; j_gene: TRBJ2-1; v_gene: TRBV24-1; CDR3aa: CATSDLGGAYNEQFF; CDR3nt: TGTGCCACCAGTGATTTGGGGGGCGCGTACAATGAGCAGTTCTTC
d_gene: TRBD1; abundance: -; j_gene: TRBJ1-6; v_gene: TRBV6-1; CDR3aa: CASRLTGTDNSPLHF; CDR3nt: TGTGCCAGCAGGCTAACAGGGACAGATAATTCACCCCTCCACTTT
d_gene: -; abundance: -; j_gene: TRBJ1-5; v_gene: TRBV5-1; CDR3aa: CASSLGGGTDQPQHF; CDR3nt: TGCGCCAGCAGCTTGGGAGGGGGGACGGATCAGCCCCAGCATTTT
d_gene: TRBD2; abundance: -; j_gene: TRBJ2-3; v_gene: TRBV11-2; CDR3aa: CASSPGLAGTGLRDTQYF; CDR3nt: TGTGCCAGCAGCCCGGGACTAGCGGGAACGGGACTGAGGGATACGCAGTATTTT
d_gene: -; abundance: few; j_gene: TRBJ2-1; v_gene: TRBV5-1; CDR3aa: CASSSDHNEQFF; CDR3nt: TGCGCCAGTAGCAGCGACCACAATGAGCAGTTCTTC
d_gene: -; abundance: few; j_gene: TRBJ2-1; v_gene: TRBV24-1; CDR3aa: CATSDPAWEQFF; CDR3nt: TGTGCCACCAGTGATCCCGCGTGGGAGCAGTTCTTC
d_gene: -; abundance: -; j_gene: TRBJ1-5; v_gene: TRBV28; CDR3aa: CASSHLSNQPQHF; CDR3nt: TGTGCCAGCAGTCATCTTAGCAATCAGCCCCAGCATTTT
d_gene: -; abundance: few; j_gene: TRBJ2-3; v_gene: TRBV3-1; CDR3aa: CASSQEGFGGTQYF; CDR3nt: TGTGCCAGCAGCCAAGAGGGGTTTGGAGGGACGCAGTATTTT
d_gene: TRBD2; abundance: -; j_gene: TRBJ2-2; v_gene: TRBV24-1; CDR3aa: CATSLTSSGELFF; CDR3nt: TGTGCCACCAGTTTGACTAGCTCCGGGGAGCTGTTTTTT
d_gene: -; abundance: -; j_gene: TRBJ2-3; v_gene: TRBV18; CDR3aa: CASSPASVSTDTQYF; CDR3nt: TGTGCCAGCTCACCGGCTAGCGTGAGCACAGATACGCAGTATTTT
d_gene: TRBD1; abundance: -; j_gene: TRBJ2-1; v_gene: TRBV7-8; CDR3aa: CASSRTGGSSYNEQFF; CDR3nt: TGTGCCAGCAGCCGGACAGGGGGGAGCTCCTACAATGAGCAGTTCTTC
d_gene: -; abundance: -; j_gene: TRBJ1-5; v_gene: TRBV18; CDR3aa: CASSPRGNLGNQPQHF; CDR3nt: TGTGCCAGCTCACCACGGGGGAATCTGGGCAATCAGCCCCAGCATTTT
d_gene: -; abundance: -; j_gene: TRBJ2-5; v_gene: TRBV29-1; CDR3aa: CSAVGETQYF; CDR3nt: TGCAGCGCAGTAGGAGAGACCCAGTACTTC
d_gene: -; abundance: -; j_gene: TRBJ1-5; v_gene: TRBV6-2/TRBV6-3; CDR3aa: CASRLPYVQVGGYSNQPQHF; CDR3nt: TGTGCCAGCCGTCTTCCCTACGTACAGGTTGGGGGGTATAGCAATCAGCCCCAGCATTTT
d_gene: -; abundance: -; j_gene: TRBJ1-1; v_gene: TRBV7-2; CDR3aa: CASSLRADPGSFF; CDR3nt: TGTGCCAGCAGCTTAAGAGCGGACCCGGGGTCTTTCTTT
d_gene: -; abundance: -; j_gene: TRBJ2-3; v_gene: TRBV10-3; CDR3aa: CAIKDTDTDTQYF; CDR3nt: TGTGCCATCAAGGACACGGACACAGATACGCAGTATTTT
d_gene: -; abundance: -; j_gene: TRBJ1-1; v_gene: TRBV12-3/TRBV12-4; CDR3aa: CASSPTWNTEAFF; CDR3nt: TGTGCCAGCAGTCCGACATGGAACACTGAAGCTTTCTTT
d_gene: -; abundance: few; j_gene: TRBJ1-1; v_gene: TRBV24-1; CDR3aa: CATSGQQNTEAFF; CDR3nt: TGTGCCACCAGTGGCCAGCAGAACACTGAAGCTTTCTTT
d_gene: -; abundance: -; j_gene: TRBJ2-7; v_gene: TRBV25-1; CDR3aa: CASSEWDSYEQYF; CDR3nt: TGTGCCAGCAGTGAATGGGACTCCTACGAGCAGTACTTC